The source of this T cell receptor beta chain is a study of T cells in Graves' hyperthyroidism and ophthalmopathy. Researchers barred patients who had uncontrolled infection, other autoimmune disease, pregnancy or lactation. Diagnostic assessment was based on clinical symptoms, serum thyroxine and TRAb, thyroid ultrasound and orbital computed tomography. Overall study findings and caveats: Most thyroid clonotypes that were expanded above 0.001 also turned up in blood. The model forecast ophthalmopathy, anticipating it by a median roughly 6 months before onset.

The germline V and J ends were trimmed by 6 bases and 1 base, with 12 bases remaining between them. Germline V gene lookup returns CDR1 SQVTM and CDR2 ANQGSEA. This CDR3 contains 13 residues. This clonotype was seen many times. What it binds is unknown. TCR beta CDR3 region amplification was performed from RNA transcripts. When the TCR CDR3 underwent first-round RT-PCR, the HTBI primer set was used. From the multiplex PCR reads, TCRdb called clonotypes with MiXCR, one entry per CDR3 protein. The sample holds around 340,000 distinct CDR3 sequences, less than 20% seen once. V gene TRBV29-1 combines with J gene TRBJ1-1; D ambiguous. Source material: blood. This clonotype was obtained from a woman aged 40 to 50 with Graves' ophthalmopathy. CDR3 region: CSVGQAKNTEAFF. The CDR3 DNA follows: TGCAGCGTGGGTCAGGCAAAGAACACTGAAGCTTTCTTT.